The 25 T cell receptor beta chains below come from one sample, sequenced in a study of vaccination and CD4 T cells after COVID-19. Sequenced with the Oncomine TCR Beta short-read assay was DNA taken from cultured CD4+ T cells. Each CDR3 protein is one row after TCRdb ran MiXCR on the PCR reads. This table has approximately 24,000 distinct CDR3 sequences, around 67% appearing once. Treatment noted: 10-day PBMC culture with coronavirus spike peptide pools or control peptides (ViraFEST assay). These receptors have no known antigen. Sequenced here: CD4+ T cells from blood, cultured in vitro, sampled after SARS-CoV-2 vaccination. These receptor sequences come from a human donor who received a COVID-19 vaccine.

The rearrangement uses TRBV20-1 and TRBJ2-3, with 15 bases fitting TRBD2. V gave up 1 base and J gave up 3 bases; unmatched junction bases: 8. This CDR3 has 18 amino acids. The germline V gene encodes CDR1 DFQATT and CDR2 SNEGSKA (reference sequence). The CDR3 region is CSARAGLAGGAVTDTQYF. The CDR3 DNA follows: TGCAGTGCTAGAGCGGGACTAGCGGGGGGCGCGGTGACAGATACGCAGTATTTT.

The V call is TRBV7-4, the J call TRBJ2-3, with 7 bases aligning to TRBD1. J lost 1 base, V lost 5 bases, and 12 bases had no gene match. Germline values: CDR1 SGHVT, CDR2 SQSDAQ. There are 17 residues in the CDR3. The CDR3 here is CASSVDPTGSGTDTQYF. The CDR3 nucleotides are TGTGCCAGCAGCGTAGATCCGACAGGGTCGGGCACAGATACGCAGTATTTT.

This chain links TRBV7-9 with TRBJ2-3, with 9 bases lining up with TRBD2. Trimming removed 5 bases from V and 5 bases from J; junction bases left unmatched: 5. CDR1 is SEHNR and CDR2 is FQNEAQ in the germline V gene (reference sequence). This CDR3 is built from 14 residues. DNA of the CDR3: TGTGCCAGCAGCCCGGGACTAGCCGGAGATACGCAGTATTTT. Encoded protein: CASSPGLAGDTQYF.

This chain links TRBV12-3 or TRBV12-4 with TRBJ1-6, with 8 bases fitting TRBD1. The CDR3 consists of 18 residues. Trimming at V came to 5 bases and at J to 0 bases, leaving 9 bases not matched to a gene. CDR3 sequence reads: CASSRTGIRSSYNSPLHF. CDR3 in DNA: TGTGCCAGCAGTCGGACAGGGATCAGAAGCTCCTATAATTCACCCCTCCACTTT.

The chain links TRBV7-3 to TRBJ2-7; TRBD2 matches 7 bases. The germline V gene has CDR1 SGHTA and CDR2 FQGTGA. The CDR3 is made up of 15 amino acids. Trimming removed 1 base from V and 2 bases from J; junction bases left unmatched: 5. CDR3 sequence (DNA): TGTGCCAGCAGCTTAAACGGCGGGGGAGCCTACGAGCAGTACTTC. It yields the protein CASSLNGGGAYEQYF.

The V gene is TRBV10-1, the J gene TRBJ1-2, with 10 bases that match TRBD1. The J segment lost 4 bases and the V segment lost 5 bases, leaving 1 base of the junction unmatched. The length of the CDR3 is 13 residues. Germline V gives CDR1 WNHNN, CDR2 SYGVQD (reference sequence). The CDR3 DNA sequence: TGCGCCAGCAGTCGGACAGGGGGCTATGGCTACACCTTC. Translated, it gives CASSRTGGYGYTF.

The chain uses TRBV7-3 and TRBJ1-2, with 8 bases lining up with TRBD1. The CDR3 runs 14 residues. Germline CDR1 SGHTA, CDR2 FQGTGA. The V and J ends lost 5 bases and 6 bases, in that order; junction bases with no gene match: 8. The CDR3 nucleotides read TGTGCCAGCAGCCCCTCAGGGGGCGCTGATGGCTACACCTTC. This codes for CASSPSGGADGYTF.

This chain joins TRBV7-6 and TRBJ1-3, with 8 positions matching TRBD1. The CDR3 has 15 amino acids. The trim removed 4 bases at V and 2 bases at J, leaving 4 bases unmatched. Germline V gives CDR1 SGHVS, CDR2 FNYEAQ. CDR3 sequence: CASSSRTGTGNTIYF. In DNA, the CDR3 is TGTGCCAGCAGCTCTCGGACAGGGACTGGAAACACCATATATTTT.

In this sample, this clonotype turned up a few times. The V call is TRBV25-1, the J call TRBJ1-2, with D maybe TRBD1 (6 bases). The CDR3 extends over 12 amino acids. CDR1 and CDR2 from the germline V gene are MGHDK and SYGVNS. The V end was cut by 8 bases, the J end by 2 bases, with 9 bases between. For the CDR3, the DNA is TGTGCCAGCCGTGGACAGAACTATGGCTACACCTTC. It yields the protein CASRGQNYGYTF.

The chain carries TRBV19 and TRBJ1-1; possibly TRBD1 for D (6 bases). The CDR3 loop spans 15 amino acids. Looked up from germline, CDR1 is LNHDA and CDR2 is SQIVND (reference sequence). The V and J ends lost 6 bases and 3 bases respectively, with 17 bases between them. CDR3 nucleotide sequence: TGTGCCAGTAGACAAAGGACAGAGGGTTACACTGAAGCTTTCTTT. Translation: CASRQRTEGYTEAFF. Full variable domain (rest looked up from reference TRBV19 and TRBJ1-1): DGGITQSPKYLFRKEGQNVTLSCEQNLNHDAMYWYRQDPGQGLRLIYYSQIVNDFQKGDIAEGYSVSREKKESFPLTVTSAQKNPTAFYLCASRQRTEGYTEAFFGQGTRLTVV.

The V gene is TRBV7-8, the J gene TRBJ2-5, with D tentatively TRBD2 (5 bases). Germline CDR1 is SGHVS and CDR2 is FQNEAQ. The CDR3 totals 15 residues. Trimming removed 3 bases from V and 5 bases from J, with 16 bases in between. CDR3 loop: CASSFRGSPLETQYF. CDR3 bases: TGTGCCAGCAGCTTTCGAGGGAGTCCACTCGAGACCCAGTACTTC.

The rearrangement joins TRBV27 to TRBJ2-7; 7 bases agree with TRBD2. V lost 0 bases and J lost 2; bases outside the gene matches: 4. There are 15 residues in the CDR3. In germline, CDR1 is MNHEY, CDR2 SMNVEV (reference sequence). CDR3 nucleotide sequence: TGTGCCAGCAGTTTATCATCCGGGGGGACCTACGAGCAGTACTTC. This sequence encodes CASSLSSGGTYEQYF.

The chain is built from TRBV24-1 and TRBJ2-5; D is unclear. Germline CDR1 and CDR2: KGHDR and SFDVKD. The ends were cut back, 3 bases at V and 1 base at J, with 8 bases in the middle. There are 14 residues in the CDR3. The DNA for the CDR3 is TGTGCCACCAGTGATCGGGCGGTCCAAGAGACCCAGTACTTC. This sequence encodes CATSDRAVQETQYF.

The rearrangement links TRBV2 to TRBJ1-5; D is ambiguous. The V end was cut by 9 bases, the J end by 0 bases, with 18 bases between. CDR3 length: 16 amino acids. Germline loops: CDR1 SNHLY, CDR2 FYNNEI. CDR3 sequence (DNA): TGTGCCAGTCAGCGCACGGACGGCTTTAGCAATCAGCCCCAGCATTTT. As protein: CASQRTDGFSNQPQHF.

V and J are TRBV30 and TRBJ2-5, with unresolved D. The CDR3 loop spans 12 amino acids. CDR1 and CDR2 (germline): GTSNPN, SVGIG (reference sequence). The V gene lost 5 bases and the J gene lost 2 bases, with 9 bases spanning the gap. The DNA of the CDR3 is TGTGCCTGGGAATTAGGGCAAGAGACCCAGTACTTC. Its translation: CAWELGQETQYF.

V gene TRBV6-1 combines with J gene TRBJ1-1, with 7 positions matching TRBD1. CDR3 size: 14 residues. CDR1 is MNHNS, CDR2 SASEGT, per germline. The ends lost 1 base at V and 6 bases at J; junction bases unmatched: 5. The CDR3 here is CASSEVQGDAEAFF. The CDR3 DNA follows: TGTGCCAGCAGTGAAGTTCAGGGGGACGCTGAAGCTTTCTTT.

The chain carries TRBV9 and TRBJ2-5, with 13 bases identical to TRBD2. The CDR3 has 16 residues. Trimming took 0 bases from V and 5 from J; bases not matched to a gene: 4. The germline V gene encodes CDR1 SGDLS and CDR2 YYNGEE. CDR3 sequence reads: CASSVGGLAGEETQYF. CDR3 nucleotide sequence: TGTGCCAGCAGCGTAGGTGGACTAGCGGGGGAGGAGACCCAGTACTTC.

This clonotype has only one observation. CDR3 in amino acids: CASSIQPAGIMRENTEAFF. CDR3 nucleotide sequence: TGTGCCAGCAGTATCCAACCGGCAGGGATTATGCGTGAGAACACTGAAGCTTTCTTT. V gene TRBV7-8 combines with J gene TRBJ1-1, with TRBD1 as a possible D gene (5 bases). The CDR3 has 19 residues. The ends were cut back, 6 bases at V and 1 base at J, with 27 bases in the middle. Looked up from germline, CDR1 is SGHVS and CDR2 is FQNEAQ.

The CDR3, as DNA: TGTGCCAGCAGCGGGGGGGCAGCCAACGTCCTGACTTTC. The encoded protein is CASSGGAANVLTF. The chain couples TRBV7-6 to TRBJ2-6; possible D gene TRBD2, 7 bases. The CDR3 is made up of 13 amino acids. Trimming took 5 bases from V and 7 from J, leaving 9 bases between them. Germline CDR1 SGHVS, CDR2 FNYEAQ.

The CDR3 sequence is CSEVGPSNTDTQYF. As DNA, the CDR3 is TGCAGTGAAGTCGGACCCTCCAACACAGATACGCAGTATTTT. This chain joins TRBV20-1 and TRBJ2-3; D is unresolved. This CDR3 has 14 amino acids. V lost 7 bases, J lost 2 bases, and 16 bases lay in between. Germline loops: CDR1 DFQATT, CDR2 SNEGSKA (reference sequence).

V is TRBV6-2 or TRBV6-3 and J is TRBJ1-6; D is perhaps TRBD1 (6 bases). This CDR3 contains 13 residues. Trimming shortened V by 6 bases and J by 11 bases, and 14 bases separated the two germline ends. CDR1 is MNHEY, CDR2 SVGEGT, per germline. In nucleotides, the CDR3 is TGTGCCAGCAGCCGACCAGGGGCGACACCCCTCCACTTT. Amino acid sequence: CASSRPGATPLHF.

The chain combines TRBV30 with TRBJ1-2; D gene unclear. CDR3 length: 12 amino acids. Trimming shortened V by 0 bases and J by 8 bases, and 10 bases separated the two germline ends. In germline, CDR1 is GTSNPN, CDR2 SVGIG (reference sequence). CDR3 nucleotides: TGTGCCTGGAGTGTTTTGGGGAGCGGCTACACCTTC. Translation: CAWSVLGSGYTF.

J is TRBJ2-5 and V is TRBV19, with D unclear. Germline V gene data show CDR1 as LNHDA and CDR2 as SQIVND (reference sequence). Trimming shortened V by 2 bases and J by 7 bases, and 11 bases separated the two germline ends. The CDR3 has 13 residues. The CDR3 region is CASSISPWLTQYF. The CDR3, as DNA: TGTGCCAGTAGTATAAGCCCCTGGTTGACCCAGTACTTC.

Only a few counts were recorded for this clonotype. This chain joins TRBV7-8 and TRBJ1-1; unclear D gene. The V end was cut by 5 bases, the J end by 0 bases, with 10 bases between. Germline V gene lookup returns CDR1 SGHVS and CDR2 FQNEAQ. The CDR3 is 14 amino acids. The CDR3 sequence: CASSPDGMNTEAFF. The CDR3 DNA reads as TGTGCCAGCAGCCCAGACGGAATGAACACTGAAGCTTTCTTT. The full variable domain, with the rest looked up from reference TRBV7-8 and TRBJ1-1, is GAGVSQSPRYKVAKRGQDVALRCDPISGHVSLFWYQQALGQGPEFLTYFQNEAQLDKSGLPSDRFFAERPEGSVSTLKIQRTQQEDSAVYLCASSPDGMNTEAFFGQGTRLTVV.

Only a few counts were recorded for this clonotype. The rearrangement joins TRBV20-1 to TRBJ2-5; no reliable D call. The germline V gene has CDR1 DFQATT and CDR2 SNEGSKA (reference sequence). V shed 3 bases and J shed 7 bases, with 15 bases lying between them. CDR3 length: 13 amino acids. CDR3 sequence (DNA): TGCAGTGCTAGGGCCGGGTCAGTCCGGACCCAGTACTTC. It specifies CSARAGSVRTQYF.